This T cell receptor (beta chain) was retrieved from a study of chemoradiotherapy in HPV16-positive cancers. Libraries were prepared by immunoSEQ multiplex PCR; TCRdb keeps only in-frame clonotypes and omits some of them. This table has 22,000 or so clones, 80% to 90% appearing once. The V end was cut by 6 bases, the J end by 0 bases, with 9 bases between. CDR1 and CDR2 from the germline V gene are KGHSH and LQKENI. This CDR3 region has 14 residues. The chain recombines TRBV18 with TRBJ1-3; D gene ambiguous. Sequences were derived from blood, sampled from a patient who underwent chemoradiotherapy. The source of this sequence is a human donor with HPV-associated anogenital cancer. CDR3 sequence reads: CASSAANSGNTIYF. In DNA, the CDR3 is TGTGCCAGCTCGGCTGCTAACTCTGGAAACACCATATATTTT.